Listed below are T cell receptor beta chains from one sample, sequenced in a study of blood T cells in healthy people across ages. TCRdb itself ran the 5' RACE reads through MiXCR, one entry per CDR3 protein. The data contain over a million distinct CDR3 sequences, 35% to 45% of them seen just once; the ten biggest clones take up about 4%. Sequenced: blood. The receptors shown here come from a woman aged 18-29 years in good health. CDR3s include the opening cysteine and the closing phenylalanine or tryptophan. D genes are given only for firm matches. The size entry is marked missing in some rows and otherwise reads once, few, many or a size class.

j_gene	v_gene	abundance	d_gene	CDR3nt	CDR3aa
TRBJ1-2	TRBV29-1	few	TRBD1	TGCAGCGTCCGTTCGGGACAGGGGGCAATCGTAGGCTACACCTTC	CSVRSGQGAIVGYTF
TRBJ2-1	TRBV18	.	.	TGTGCCAGCTCGTTTCTGCCTTTACGGGGGGCAGTCAATGAGCAGTTCTTC	CASSFLPLRGAVNEQFF
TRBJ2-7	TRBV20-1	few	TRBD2	TGCAGTGCTAGGCTCCCTAGCGGGGCAGACGAGCAGTACTTC	CSARLPSGADEQYF
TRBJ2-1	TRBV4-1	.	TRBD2	TGCGCCAGCAGCCTCCAGGGACTAGCGGGGAATGAGCAGTTCTTC	CASSLQGLAGNEQFF
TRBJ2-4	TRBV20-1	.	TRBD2	TGCAGTGCCGCGACTAGCGGGAAAAACATTCAGTACTTC	CSAATSGKNIQYF
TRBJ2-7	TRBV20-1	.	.	TGCAGTGGCGGGTCCCCCCCCTACGAGCAGTACTTC	CSGGSPPYEQYF
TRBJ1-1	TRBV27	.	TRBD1	TGTGCCAGACAGGGGACGAGCGGGACTGAAGCTTTCTTT	CARQGTSGTEAFF
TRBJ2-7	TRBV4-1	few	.	TGCGCCAGCAGCCAGACAGTCGGTTCCTACGAGCAGTACTTC	CASSQTVGSYEQYF
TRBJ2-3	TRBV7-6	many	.	TGTGGAGGGGGGGAGGATCCCCCTCATCGCACAGATACGCAGTATTTT	CGGGEDPPHRTDTQYF
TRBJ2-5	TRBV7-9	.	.	TGTGCCAGCAGCCCTACGTTTACCGGGACGGCAAGTCAAGAGACCCAGTACTTC	CASSPTFTGTASQETQYF
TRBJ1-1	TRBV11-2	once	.	TGTGCCAGCAGCTTAGAGCGGGGGGGGAACACTGAAGCTTTCTTT	CASSLERGGNTEAFF
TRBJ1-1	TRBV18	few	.	TGTGCCAGCTCACCCTATGTAGGGGACACTGAAGCTTTCTTT	CASSPYVGDTEAFF
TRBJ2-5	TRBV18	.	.	TGTGCCAGCTCACCGTCGGGGGACCAAGAGACCCAGTACTTC	CASSPSGDQETQYF
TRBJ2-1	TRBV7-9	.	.	TGTGCCAGCACCTACCAGCAGGAGTTCTACAATGAGCAGTTCTTC	CASTYQQEFYNEQFF
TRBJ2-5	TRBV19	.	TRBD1	TGTGCCAGTAGTGCTCAGGGGGCCTCCTACAATGAGCAGTACTTC	CASSAQGASYNEQYF
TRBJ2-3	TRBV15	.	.	TGTGCCACCAGCAGAGGTCTCCCCCCAGATACGCAGTATTTT	CATSRGLPPDTQYF
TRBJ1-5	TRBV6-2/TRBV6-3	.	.	TGTGCCAGCAGTCAGCAAAGGATGGTGCATTTT	CASSQQRMVHF
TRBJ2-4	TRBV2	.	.	TGTGCCAGCAGTGAAGAGTGGAGTGAGTACTTC	CASSEEWSEYF
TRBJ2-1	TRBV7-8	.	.	TGTGCCAGCAGTCCACCTTCGGGTATCTCCTACAATGAGCAGTTCTTC	CASSPPSGISYNEQFF
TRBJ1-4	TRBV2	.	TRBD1	TGTGCCAGCAGTGAGGGACAGGGGGCGACCCCTGAAAAACTGTTTTTT	CASSEGQGATPEKLFF
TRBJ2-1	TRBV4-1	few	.	TGCGCCAGCAGCCAAGAAGACGGTACCTACAATGAGCAGTTCTTC	CASSQEDGTYNEQFF
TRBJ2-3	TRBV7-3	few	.	TGTGCCAGCAGCTTAGATTGGGCCGGGGATACGCAGTATTTT	CASSLDWAGDTQYF